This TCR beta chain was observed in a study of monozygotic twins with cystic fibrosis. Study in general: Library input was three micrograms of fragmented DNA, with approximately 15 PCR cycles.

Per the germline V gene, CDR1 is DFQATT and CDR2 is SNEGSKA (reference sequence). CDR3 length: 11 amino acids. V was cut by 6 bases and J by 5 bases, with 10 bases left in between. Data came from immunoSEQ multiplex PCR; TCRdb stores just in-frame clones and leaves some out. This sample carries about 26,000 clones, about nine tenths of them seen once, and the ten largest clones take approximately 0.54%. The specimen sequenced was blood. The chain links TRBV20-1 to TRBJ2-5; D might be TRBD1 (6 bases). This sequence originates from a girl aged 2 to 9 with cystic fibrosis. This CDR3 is CSARQDETQYF. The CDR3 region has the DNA TGCAGTGCCCGACAGGATGAGACCCAGTACTTC.